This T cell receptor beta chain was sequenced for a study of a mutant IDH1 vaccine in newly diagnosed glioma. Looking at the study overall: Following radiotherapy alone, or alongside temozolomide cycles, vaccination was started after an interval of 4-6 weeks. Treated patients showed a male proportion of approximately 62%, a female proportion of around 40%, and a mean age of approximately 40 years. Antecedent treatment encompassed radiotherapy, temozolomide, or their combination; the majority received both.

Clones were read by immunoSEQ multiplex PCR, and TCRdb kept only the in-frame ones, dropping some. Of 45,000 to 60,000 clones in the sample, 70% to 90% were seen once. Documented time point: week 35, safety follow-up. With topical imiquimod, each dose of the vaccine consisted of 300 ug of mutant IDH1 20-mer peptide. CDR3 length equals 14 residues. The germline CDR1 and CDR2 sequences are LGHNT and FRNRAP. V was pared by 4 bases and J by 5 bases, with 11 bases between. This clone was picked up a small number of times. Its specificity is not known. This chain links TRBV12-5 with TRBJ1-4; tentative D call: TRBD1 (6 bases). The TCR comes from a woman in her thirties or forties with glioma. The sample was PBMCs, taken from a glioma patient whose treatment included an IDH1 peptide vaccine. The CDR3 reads CASGSGTNNEKLFF. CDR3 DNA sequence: TGTGCTAGTGGTTCAGGGACAAACAATGAAAAACTGTTTTTT.